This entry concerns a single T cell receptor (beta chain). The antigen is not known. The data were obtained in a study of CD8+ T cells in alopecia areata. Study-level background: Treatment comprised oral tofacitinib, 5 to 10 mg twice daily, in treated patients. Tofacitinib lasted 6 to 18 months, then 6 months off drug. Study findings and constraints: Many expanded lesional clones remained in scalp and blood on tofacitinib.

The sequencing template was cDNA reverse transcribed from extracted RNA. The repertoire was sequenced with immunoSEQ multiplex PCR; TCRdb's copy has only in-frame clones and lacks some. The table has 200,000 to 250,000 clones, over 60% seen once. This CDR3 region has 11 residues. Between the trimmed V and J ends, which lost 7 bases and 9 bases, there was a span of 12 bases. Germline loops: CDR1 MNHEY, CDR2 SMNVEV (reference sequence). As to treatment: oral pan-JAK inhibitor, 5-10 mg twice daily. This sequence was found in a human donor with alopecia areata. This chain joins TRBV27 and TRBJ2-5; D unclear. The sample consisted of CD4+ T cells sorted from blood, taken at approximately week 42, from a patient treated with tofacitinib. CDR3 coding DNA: TGTGCCAGCACCGACCACCGGGCCCAGTACTTC. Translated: CASTDHRAQYF.